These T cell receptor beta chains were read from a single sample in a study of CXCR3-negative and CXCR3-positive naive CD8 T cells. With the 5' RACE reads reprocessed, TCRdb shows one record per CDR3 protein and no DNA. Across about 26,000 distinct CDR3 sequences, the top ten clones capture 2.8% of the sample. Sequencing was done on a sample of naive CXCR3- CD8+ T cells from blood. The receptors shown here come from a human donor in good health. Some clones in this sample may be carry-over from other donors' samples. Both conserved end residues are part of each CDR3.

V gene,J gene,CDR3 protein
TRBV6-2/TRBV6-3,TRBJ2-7,CASTWPGLAVSEQYF
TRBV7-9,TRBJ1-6,CASSLDNTRALHF
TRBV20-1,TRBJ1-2,CSAMGVSMDYDYTF
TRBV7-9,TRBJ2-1,CASSPPRGAGGYNEQFF
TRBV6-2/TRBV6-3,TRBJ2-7,CASSWGTPGQGAYEQYF
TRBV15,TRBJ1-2,CATSRDPGQGVGYGYTF
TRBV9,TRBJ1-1,CASSDLNTEAFF
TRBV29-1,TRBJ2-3,CSVRGTSGTVDTQYF
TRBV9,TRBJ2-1,CASSVGSSSYNEQFF
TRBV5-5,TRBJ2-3,CASSSGTASTDTQYF
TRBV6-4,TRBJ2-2,CASRKSGGDTGELFF
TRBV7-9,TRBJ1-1,CASSLASWQPNTEAFF
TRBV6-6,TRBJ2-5,CASSYVSLRETQYF
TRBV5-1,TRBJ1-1,CASSIGQGNTEAFF
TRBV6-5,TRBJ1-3,CASSYRGSGNTIYF
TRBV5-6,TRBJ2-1,CASSESGGRGNEQFF
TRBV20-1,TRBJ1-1,CSAGTGQDTEAFF
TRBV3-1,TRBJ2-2,CASSQDLEAGELFF
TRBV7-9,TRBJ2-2,CASSLKRANTGELFF
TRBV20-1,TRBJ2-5,CSARVRDTWEKTQYF
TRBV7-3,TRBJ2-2,CASSALYTGELFF
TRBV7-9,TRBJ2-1,CASSPPGSNEQFF